The sequence of this T cell receptor (beta chain) was determined in a study of blood T cell repertoires in COVID-19. Study details: Collection of acute and convalescent COVID-19 samples took place in the United States, Italy and Spain. From T cells, B-cell-depleted T cells, or PBMCs came the material, which was cDNA or gDNA.

In the authors' methods: The authors estimated nucleated cell counts from reference gene primer amplification. Libraries were prepared by immunoSEQ multiplex PCR; TCRdb keeps only in-frame clonotypes and omits some of them. D and trimming were read from the DNA, whereas the V and J calls and clone size are those reported in that table. The table lists about 490,000 clones, around 85% of them singletons. The sequence derives from a human donor in a cohort sampled during active COVID-19. Sequencing was performed on peripheral blood.

DNA of the CDR3: TGTGCCAGCAGCTTAAATAAAAAAGAGACCCAGTACTTC. Protein product: CASSLNKKETQYF. This chain joins TRBV7-3 and TRBJ2-5; D gene ambiguous. Trimming left V 1 base short and J 3 bases short, with 6 bases between. Germline-derived CDR1 and CDR2 are SGHTA and FQGTGA. This CDR3 spans 13 amino acids.